The next 18 T cell receptor beta chains were all read from a single sample in a study of blood T cell repertoires in COVID-19 (dated by TCRdb to about 2020). Receptor amplification or capture employed the immunoSEQ multiplex PCR assay. TCRdb's version of the immuneACCESS table is confined to in-frame rearrangements and falls short of the full clone set. An unresolved V gene accounts for under half of the shortfall where checked; the remainder is of unknown origin. The sample has over 100,000 clones on record, about four fifths of them singletons. The ten largest make up approximately 3.6% of the sample. Specimen: peripheral blood. The receptor source for this set is a woman older than 75 with active or convalescent COVID-19.

This rearrangement joins TRBV18 to TRBJ2-7, with D tentatively TRBD1 (5 bases). CDR1 is KGHSH and CDR2 is LQKENI in the germline V gene. This CDR3 contains 13 residues. The V end lost 3 bases, the J end lost 0 bases, and 6 bases lay between the germline ends. As DNA, the CDR3 is TGTGCCAGCTCACCCAGGGACTCCTACGAGCAGTACTTC. It yields the protein CASSPRDSYEQYF.

The CDR3 region has the DNA TGTGCCAGCAGCTTGGTGACAGGCGACGTCCTGACTTTC. This translates into CASSLVTGDVLTF. V is TRBV5-8 and J is TRBJ2-6, with TRBD1 as a possible D gene (6 bases). Germline assignment: CDR1 SGHTS and CDR2 YDEGEE. V lost 0 bases and J 11 bases, leaving 9 bases between the germline ends. There are 13 residues in the CDR3.

J is TRBJ2-2 and V is TRBV9; D gene ambiguous. CDR1 SGDLS and CDR2 YYNGEE come from the germline V gene. V dropped 6 bases and J dropped 0 bases, with 30 bases sitting between them. CDR3 length equals 21 residues. CDR3 sequence (DNA): TGTGCCAGCATCCTTCACTACCTGGTCGGCGGCCGGTTCGCGAACACCGGGGAGCTGTTTTTT. This sequence encodes CASILHYLVGGRFANTGELFF.

The CDR3 DNA is TGTGCCAGCAGCGGTAGGGCAGGGGCGGCTGGAAACACCATATATTTT. As protein: CASSGRAGAAGNTIYF. V gene TRBV2 combines with J gene TRBJ1-3, with a possible D match to TRBD1 (6 bases). V lost 6 bases and J lost 2, with 17 bases in between. The germline gives CDR1 SNHLY, CDR2 FYNNEI. The CDR3 has 16 amino acids.

CDR3 DNA: TGTGCCAGCAGTCCGCGGGTAGCGGGGAGATACACCGGGGAGCTGTTTTTT. Translated: CASSPRVAGRYTGELFF. The chain recombines TRBV27 with TRBJ2-2; TRBD2 agrees at 8 bases. V trimming: 5 bases; J trimming: 3 bases; junction bases outside the gene matches: 11. There are 17 residues in the CDR3. Germline V CDR1 and CDR2: MNHEY, SMNVEV (reference sequence).

The gene calls are TRBV11-2 and TRBJ2-1, with D unclear. The CDR3 is 11 amino acids. V lost 5 bases and J 4 bases, leaving 3 bases between the germline ends. CDR1 and CDR2 from the germline V gene are SGHAT and FQNNGV. The CDR3 reads CASSPYNEQFF. In DNA form, the CDR3 reads TGTGCCAGCAGCCCTTACAATGAGCAGTTCTTC.

This chain joins TRBV3-1 (or the pseudogene TRBV3-2) and TRBJ1-2; TRBD1 is a possible D gene (5 bases). CDR1 and CDR2 from the germline V gene are LGHDT and YNNKEL (reference sequence). CDR3 size: 15 residues. V was clipped by 0 bases and J by 4 bases, with 12 bases between them. The CDR3 nucleotides are TGTGCCAGCAGCCAAGACAGGGCACGAGCCTATGGCTACACCTTC. Translation gives CASSQDRARAYGYTF.

The V call is TRBV30, the J call TRBJ1-5, with D unresolved. This CDR3 spans 16 amino acids. Germline V gene sequence: CDR1 GTSNPN, CDR2 SVGIG (reference sequence). V dropped 0 bases and J dropped 7 bases, with 19 bases sitting between them. The CDR3 sequence: CAWSVDLPRSSQPQHF. The CDR3 region has the DNA TGTGCCTGGAGTGTAGACCTCCCCAGATCTAGCCAGCCCCAGCATTTT.

A note on this clone: The same CDR3 is also encoded by other DNA sequences in this sample. The gene calls are TRBV5-1 and TRBJ2-5, with 8 nucleotides matching TRBD1. CDR3 length: 13 amino acids. CDR1 and CDR2 (germline): SGHRS, YFSETQ. V lost 4 bases and J lost 2; bases outside the gene matches: 1. The CDR3 reads CASSTGGQETQYF. CDR3 DNA: TGCGCCAGCAGCACAGGGGGTCAAGAGACCCAGTACTTC.

The chain carries TRBV5-5 and TRBJ1-1, with D hard to call. The V gene lost 3 bases and the J gene lost 5 bases, with 8 bases spanning the gap. The germline gives CDR1 SGHKS, CDR2 YYEKEE (reference sequence). The CDR3 runs to 12 residues. CDR3 nucleotide sequence: TGTGCCAGCAGCTGGTCGGGGACTGAAGCTTTCTTT. As protein: CASSWSGTEAFF.

This chain links TRBV6-5 with TRBJ1-2, with TRBD1 matching 9 bases. Looked up from germline, CDR1 is MNHEY and CDR2 is SVGAGI. The CDR3 is made up of 14 amino acids. Trimming took 5 bases from V and 8 from J; bases not matched to a gene: 9. The CDR3 here is CASSRRDRVGGYTF. The CDR3 DNA reads TGTGCCAGCAGTAGAAGGGACAGGGTAGGGGGCTACACCTTC.

The chain couples TRBV5-5 to TRBJ1-2; D is undetermined. CDR1 is SGHKS, CDR2 YYEKEE, per germline (reference sequence). The ends were cut back, 2 bases at V and 2 bases at J, with 13 bases in the middle. The CDR3 runs to 15 residues. This chain's CDR3 is CASSLNRDGNYGYTF. The CDR3 region has the DNA TGTGCCAGCAGCTTAAATCGGGATGGGAACTATGGCTACACCTTC.

The rearrangement joins TRBV6-5 to TRBJ1-2; D not certain. This CDR3 has 13 residues. Germline V CDR1 and CDR2: MNHEY, SVGAGI. V was clipped by 5 bases and J by 9 bases, with 16 bases between them. CDR3 protein: CASSPRRLASYTF. In nucleotides, the CDR3 is TGTGCCAGCAGTCCTAGACGGTTAGCGAGCTACACCTTC.

The CDR3 bases are TGTGCCAGCAGCTTAACAGGGAGGGACACTGAAGCTTTCTTT. It is translated as CASSLTGRDTEAFF. The gene calls are TRBV11-1 and TRBJ1-1; a possible D gene is TRBD1 (6 bases). V was pared by 2 bases and J by 3 bases, with 10 bases between. CDR1 and CDR2 (germline): SGHAT, FQDESV (reference sequence). The CDR3 covers 14 residues.

V is TRBV4-3 and J is TRBJ1-2; D ambiguous. Trimming took 0 bases from V and 10 from J, leaving 15 bases between them. Germline V gene lookup returns CDR1 LGHNA and CDR2 YSLEER. The CDR3 runs 14 residues. CDR3 loop: CASSQEGQSLDYTF. Written as DNA, the CDR3 is TGCGCCAGCAGCCAAGAGGGCCAGTCCCTTGACTACACCTTC.

This chain links TRBV29-1 with TRBJ1-3, with D possibly TRBD1 on 6 matching bases. The CDR3 spans 13 residues. Germline V gene data show CDR1 as SQVTM and CDR2 as ANQGSEA. Trimming cost V 7 bases and J 2 bases, with 12 bases left between them. CDR3 DNA sequence: TGCAGCGGGACAGTCACCCCTGGAAACACCATATATTTT. This encodes CSGTVTPGNTIYF.

CDR3 in amino acids: CSVVGTQGWSKNIQYF. Written as DNA, the CDR3 is TGCAGCGTTGTGGGTACACAGGGATGGTCCAAAAACATTCAGTACTTC. The rearrangement joins TRBV29-1 to TRBJ2-4; possible D gene TRBD1, 6 bases. Germline V lookup: CDR1 SQVTM, CDR2 ANQGSEA. The CDR3 spans 16 residues. The germline V and J ends were trimmed by 4 bases and 2 bases, with 18 bases remaining between them.

By share of the sample, this clone is medium-sized (0.01 to 0.1%). The V gene is TRBV27, the J gene TRBJ1-1, with a weak D call TRBD1 (5 bases). The V end was cut by 2 bases, the J end by 5 bases, with 21 bases between. CDR1 MNHEY and CDR2 SMNVEV come from the germline V gene (reference sequence). The CDR3 is 17 residues long. CDR3 sequence: CASSLIGVGPRPTEAFF. The CDR3 bases are TGTGCCAGCAGTTTAATCGGTGTGGGGCCGCGGCCAACTGAAGCTTTCTTT.